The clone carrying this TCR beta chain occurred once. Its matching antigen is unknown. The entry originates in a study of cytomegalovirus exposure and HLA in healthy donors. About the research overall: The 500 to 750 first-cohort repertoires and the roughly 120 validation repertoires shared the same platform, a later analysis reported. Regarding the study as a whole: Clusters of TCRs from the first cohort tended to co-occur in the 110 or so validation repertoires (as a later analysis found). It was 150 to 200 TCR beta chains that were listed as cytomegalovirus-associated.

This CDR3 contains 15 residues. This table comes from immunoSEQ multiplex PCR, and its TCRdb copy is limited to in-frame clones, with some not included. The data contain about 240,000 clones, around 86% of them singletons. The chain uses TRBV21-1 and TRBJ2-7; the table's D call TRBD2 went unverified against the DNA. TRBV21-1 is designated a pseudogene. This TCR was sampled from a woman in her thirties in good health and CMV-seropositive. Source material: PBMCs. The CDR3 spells CASSKGRLADYEQYF. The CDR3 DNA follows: TGTGCCAGCAGCAAAGGGCGACTAGCGGATTACGAGCAGTACTTC.